This TCR beta chain was captured in a study of cytomegalovirus exposure and HLA in healthy donors. Overall study findings and caveats: TRBV6-2, TRBV6-3 and other indistinguishable V segments were excluded. Upon later analysis, HLA-associated TCR beta chains proved more clonally expanded than other, equally common chains. Among TCR beta chains, those listed as cytomegalovirus-associated numbered approximately 150.

A multiplex PCR was run with 60 Vbeta primers and 13 Jbeta primers. Clones were read by immunoSEQ multiplex PCR, and TCRdb kept only the in-frame ones, dropping some. The data hold about 140,000 clones, with around 78% observed a single time. About this clone: Its specificity is unknown. The same CDR3 arises from other DNA sequences in this sample as well.

CDR3 length equals 15 residues. V shed 4 bases, J shed 3 bases, and the junction held 8 bases outside the gene matches. Germline V gene lookup returns CDR1 LGHNA and CDR2 YNFKEQ. The source of this sequence is a male donor in good health and CMV-seronegative. The chain recombines TRBV4-2 with TRBJ1-1, with TRBD1 matching over 7 bases. The sample taken for sequencing was PBMCs. For the CDR3, the DNA is TGTGCCAGCAGCCCAGGCACAGGGGAAGACACTGAAGCTTTCTTT. The encoded protein is CASSPGTGEDTEAFF.